This T cell receptor (beta chain) was obtained from a study of T-cell memory formation after mild COVID-19. Whole-study context: Each donor largely had its own TCR clusters. Study-level results: Prior to infection, memory already included some responding clones, suggesting cross-reactive memory joined. Among clones contracting day 15 to 85, CD4/CD8 was balanced, whereas later expanders leaned CD4+. The CD4+ clones that contracted clustered mainly within CM and EM, and the CD8+ clones concentrated in EMRA.

About this clonotype: Antigen: not known.

TCRdb called the 5' RACE reads again in MiXCR, with one record for every CDR3 protein. Of roughly 410,000 distinct CDR3 sequences in the sample, 20% to 25% were seen once. Between the trimmed V and J ends, which lost 3 bases and 1 base, there was a span of 10 bases. CDR1 MNHEY and CDR2 SMNVEV come from the germline V gene (reference sequence). This CDR3 has 14 amino acids. V and J are TRBV27 and TRBJ2-7; D is unresolved. The TCR was taken from an adult woman who had mild COVID-19 (a few samples of this study predate the infection). Cell type and time point are not known. The sample comprised PBMCs or a T cell subset sorted from them (not recorded which). For the CDR3, the DNA is TGTGCCAGCAGTTTCTCCCACAGTTCCTACGAGCAGTACTTC. Its protein product is CASSFSHSSYEQYF.